This passage covers 5 T cell receptor beta chains from one sample sequenced in a study of T cells after posttransplantation cyclophosphamide. The protocol was immunoSEQ multiplex PCR, while the TCRdb copy is restricted to in-frame clones and leaves out a portion. Among 25,000 to 30,000 clones listed, roughly 85% were seen once. The source material was PBMCs. Receptors were obtained from a man aged 50 to 59.

The CDR3 bases are TGTGCCAGTAATCCCAGGGGCCTCTCCTACGAGCAGTACTTC. Its translation is CASNPRGLSYEQYF. The gene calls are TRBV19 and TRBJ2-7; possible D gene TRBD1, 6 bases. The CDR3 length is 14 residues. The germline gives CDR1 LNHDA, CDR2 SQIVND (reference sequence). The V gene lost 7 bases and the J gene lost 0 bases, with 13 bases spanning the gap. The variable domain in full, completed from reference TRBV19 and TRBJ2-7, reads DGGITQSPKYLFRKEGQNVTLSCEQNLNHDAMYWYRQDPGQGLRLIYYSQIVNDFQKGDIAEGYSVSREKKESFPLTVTSAQKNPTAFYLCASNPRGLSYEQYFGPGTRLTVT.

V usage is TRBV6-5 and J usage is TRBJ1-5; D not resolved. Germline CDR1 is MNHEY and CDR2 is SVGAGI. V was pared by 0 bases and J by 4 bases, with 10 bases between. The CDR3 extends over 15 amino acids. CDR3 sequence (DNA): TGTGCCAGCAGTTACTCTACGTCACAGAATCAGCCCCAGCATTTT. Protein: CASSYSTSQNQPQHF.

Turning to this clone: Germline is not matched at one junction end, which may reflect a read error. Distinct nucleotide sequences in the sample also encode this CDR3. J is TRBJ1-1 and V is TRBV29-1, with D possibly being TRBD1 (6 bases). The CDR3 is 13 amino acids. Germline V gene data show CDR1 as SQVTM and CDR2 as ANQGSEA. As DNA, the CDR3 is TGCAGCGTTGATCGGGGGGGGCCGACTGAAGCCTTCTTT. Translation: CSVDRGGPTEAFF.

The sample holds one count of this clone. This chain connects TRBV19 to TRBJ2-7; D perhaps matches TRBD1 (6 bases). The CDR3 sequence is 14 residues long. In germline, CDR1 is LNHDA, CDR2 SQIVND (reference sequence). The ends were cut back, 2 bases at V and 1 base at J, with 9 bases in the middle. CDR3 amino acids: CASSISGESYEQYF. CDR3 coding DNA: TGTGCCAGTAGTATATCAGGGGAGTCCTACGAGCAGTACTTC. The full variable domain, rest sourced from reference TRBV19 and TRBJ2-7, is DGGITQSPKYLFRKEGQNVTLSCEQNLNHDAMYWYRQDPGQGLRLIYYSQIVNDFQKGDIAEGYSVSREKKESFPLTVTSAQKNPTAFYLCASSISGESYEQYFGPGTRLTVT.

The chain joins TRBV29-1 to TRBJ2-1; TRBD2 aligns across 7 bases. V shed 6 bases, J shed 5 bases, and the junction held 7 bases outside the gene matches. CDR1 and CDR2 from the germline V gene are SQVTM and ANQGSEA. This CDR3 comprises 13 residues. The CDR3 DNA reads as TGCAGCGTCCGTCCCGGGACTAACAATGAGCAGTTCTTC. This encodes CSVRPGTNNEQFF.